A selection of T cell receptor beta chains follows, all from one sample in a study of CD8 T cells in Susac syndrome. TCRdb re-analysed the immunoSEQ multiplex PCR reads in MiXCR, keeping a single row per CDR3 protein. The data contain fewer than 300,000 distinct CDR3 sequences, 85% of them seen just once; the ten biggest clones take up around 0.11%. Material for sequencing was CD8+ T cells from PBMCs. The receptors were gathered from a human donor with multiple sclerosis. The CDR3 runs from the conserved cysteine through the conserved F or W. A D gene is named only where the DNA matches it firmly. Size is omitted from some rows. Given values are once, few, many or a class for expanded clones.

j_call	d_call	v_call	clone_size	cdr3_nt	cdr3_aa
TRBJ2-4	.	TRBV11-1	.	TGTGCCAGCAGCCAACAAGGGGTTAGGGCCCGGGACGACATTCAGTACTTC	CASSQQGVRARDDIQYF
TRBJ1-1	.	TRBV5-8	.	TGTGCCAGCAGCTTGGTGGTCCGCACTGAAGCTTTCTTT	CASSLVVRTEAFF
TRBJ1-5	.	TRBV27	.	TGTGCCAGCAGTCCCCGGGGCATGGGAGGGAGCAATCAGCCCCAGCATTTT	CASSPRGMGGSNQPQHF
TRBJ2-1	TRBD2	TRBV3-1	.	TGTGCCAGCAGCCGAGGGGGGCTAGCGGGATACAATGAGCAGTTCTTC	CASSRGGLAGYNEQFF
TRBJ2-7	.	TRBV9	few	TGTGCCAGCAGCGTAGAAGGAGGGAGGCAGGGGGTTGGAGAGCAGTACTTC	CASSVEGGRQGVGEQYF
TRBJ2-2	.	TRBV11-2	.	TGTGCCAGCAGTTTAGACGCAAGGGGTACTTTTTTGTCCGCCGGGGAGCTGTTTTTT	CASSLDARGTFLSAGELFF
TRBJ2-2	.	TRBV9	.	TGTGCCAGCAGCCCACCACCTCCGAACACCGGGGAGCTGTTTTTT	CASSPPPPNTGELFF
TRBJ2-3	.	TRBV16	.	TGTGCCAGCAGCCAAGACAGATCAGATACGCAGTATTTT	CASSQDRSDTQYF
TRBJ2-7	TRBD1	TRBV28	.	TGTGCCAGCAGAGATCCCGGGACAGGGGCGTACGAGCAGTACTTC	CASRDPGTGAYEQYF
TRBJ2-7	.	TRBV7-9	few	TGTGCCAGCAGCCAAACCGGGACTGACTACGAGCAGTACTTC	CASSQTGTDYEQYF
TRBJ1-1	.	TRBV5-1	.	TGCGCCAGCAGCGCTCCGTTAGAAAACACTGAAGCTTTCTTT	CASSAPLENTEAFF
TRBJ2-7	.	TRBV28	few	TGTGCCAGCAGCATAGGACAACGAACCGCCTACGAGCAGTACTTC	CASSIGQRTAYEQYF
TRBJ1-5	.	TRBV28	.	TGTGCCAGCAGACCGAACACGGGCTCAGGACAGCCCCAGCATTTT	CASRPNTGSGQPQHF
TRBJ1-2	.	TRBV7-2	.	TGTGCCAGCAGCTTAGCAGGGTTTGGGGATGGCTACACCTTC	CASSLAGFGDGYTF
TRBJ2-5	.	TRBV7-9	once	TGTGCCAGCAGCTTAGGCGAAATAGGGGTGGCGGAGACCCAGTACTTC	CASSLGEIGVAETQYF
TRBJ2-1	.	TRBV5-1	.	TGCGCCAGCAGCTTGGAGACGGATGAGCAGTTCTTC	CASSLETDEQFF
TRBJ2-1	.	TRBV12-5	.	TGTGCTAGTGGTTGGGGTGGCGGAGCGGGTCTCTCCACCTACAATGAGCAGTTCTTC	CASGWGGGAGLSTYNEQFF
TRBJ2-1	TRBD2	TRBV6-2/TRBV6-3	.	TGTGCCAGCAGTTACACAACCCTTCCAGGGACTAGCGGGAGGCTTGTATCCTACAATGAGCAGTTCTTC	CASSYTTLPGTSGRLVSYNEQFF
TRBJ2-3	.	TRBV4-1	.	TGCGCCAGCAGCCGACTAGGAGGCACAGATACGCAGTATTTT	CASSRLGGTDTQYF
TRBJ2-1	.	TRBV20-1	.	TGCAGTGCTAGTCGGGGCCGCTTCAATGAGCAGTTCTTC	CSASRGRFNEQFF
TRBJ2-3	TRBD2	TRBV28	.	TGTGCCAGCAGTTTCGGACTAGCGGGAGGGCCGGAGCCGATGAATACGCAGTATTTT	CASSFGLAGGPEPMNTQYF
TRBJ2-7	TRBD2	TRBV4-1	.	TGCGCCAGCAGCCAAGATCGGGGGGGAAGGAGGGAGCAGTACTTC	CASSQDRGGRREQYF
TRBJ2-3	TRBD2	TRBV10-3	.	TGTGCCATCAGTGAGTCGGCTAGCGGGACAGATACGCAGTATTTT	CAISESASGTDTQYF
TRBJ1-2	.	TRBV7-9	once	TGTGCCAGCAGCGGCACTAAGACAGGTCCCTGGGGCTACACCTTC	CASSGTKTGPWGYTF
TRBJ2-1	TRBD1	TRBV9	.	TGTGCCAGCAGCGAGGGGACAGGCATATTATCCTACAATGAGCAGTTCTTC	CASSEGTGILSYNEQFF
TRBJ2-7	.	TRBV7-8	.	TGTGCCAGCAGATCGGGCGGCTCCATCTCCTACGAGCAGTACTTC	CASRSGGSISYEQYF
TRBJ2-7	TRBD1	TRBV7-9	few	TGTGCCAGCAGCTTCGGGGACAGCTACGAGCAGTACTTC	CASSFGDSYEQYF
TRBJ1-1	.	TRBV4-1	.	TGCGCCAGCAGCCAAGACGAAGGGAAAGAAGCTTTCTTT	CASSQDEGKEAFF
TRBJ2-7	.	TRBV20-1	.	TGCAGTGCTAGGACAGAAGACTACGAGCAGTACTTC	CSARTEDYEQYF
TRBJ2-7	.	TRBV6-1	.	TGTGCCAGCAACAGAGGGGGGAGTTATAACGTCGACGAGCAGTACTTC	CASNRGGSYNVDEQYF
TRBJ1-2	TRBD1	TRBV29-1	.	TGCAGCGTTTCAGGGGGAGAGGCTAACTATGGCTACACCTTC	CSVSGGEANYGYTF
TRBJ2-7	.	TRBV7-3	.	TGTGCCAGCAGCTTTTTGGGGGGCGAGCAGTACTTC	CASSFLGGEQYF
TRBJ2-1	TRBD2	TRBV10-2	.	TGCGCCAGCAGTGAGTCCGGGACTAGCGGTACGAATGAGCAGTTCTTC	CASSESGTSGTNEQFF
TRBJ2-2	.	TRBV20-1	.	TGCAGTTGCCCAAGGCACACCGGGGAGCTGTTTTTT	CSCPRHTGELFF
TRBJ1-5	.	TRBV27	.	TGTGCCAGCAGTTTATTTACACCGGGGAGCAATCAGCCCCAGCATTTT	CASSLFTPGSNQPQHF
TRBJ2-7	.	TRBV29-1	.	TGCAGCGTGTACCGGGACAACAACTACGAGCAGTACTTC	CSVYRDNNYEQYF
TRBJ2-5	TRBD1	TRBV7-9	many	TGTGCCAGCAGCCACCCGGACAGGGGGCGAGAGACCCAGTACTTC	CASSHPDRGRETQYF
TRBJ1-3	.	TRBV29-1	.	TGCAGCGTTTCCACGACAGGCCTCTCTGGAAACACCATATATTTT	CSVSTTGLSGNTIYF
TRBJ2-3	.	TRBV9	.	TGTGCCAGCAGCGAGGCAGGGGCCAGCACAGATACGCAGTATTTT	CASSEAGASTDTQYF
TRBJ1-5	TRBD1	TRBV7-2	once	TGTGCCAGCAGCCTAAATACAGGGGGCAATCAGCCCCAGCATTTT	CASSLNTGGNQPQHF
TRBJ2-1	.	TRBV9	once	TGTGCCAGCAGCGTAGGGCATCCCAAGGAGAAGCAGTTCTTC	CASSVGHPKEKQFF
TRBJ1-1	.	TRBV7-9	.	TGTGCCAGCGAATTACAGGAAGCTTTCTTT	CASELQEAFF
TRBJ2-7	TRBD1	TRBV19	.	TGTGCCAGCCCGGACAGGGTAGTCTACGAGCAGTACTTC	CASPDRVVYEQYF
TRBJ2-4	.	TRBV7-9	.	TGTGCCAGCAGTTCTTTCCAGGGAGTAGCCAAAAACATTCAGTACTTC	CASSSFQGVAKNIQYF
TRBJ2-2	TRBD1	TRBV9	.	TGTGCCAGCACTAGGGGGACAGGGGTACCCGGGGAGCTGTTTTTT	CASTRGTGVPGELFF
TRBJ2-7	TRBD1	TRBV7-6	.	TGTGCCAGCAGCTCCGGGACAGGCCTTGCGCACGAGCAGTACTTC	CASSSGTGLAHEQYF
TRBJ1-1	.	TRBV7-3	once	TGTGCCAGCAGCGGACAGACGAGGGCGGGAGGCACTGAAGCTTTCTTT	CASSGQTRAGGTEAFF
TRBJ2-2	TRBD1	TRBV27	.	TGTGCCAGCAACACAGGGGGCACCGGGGAGCTGTTTTTT	CASNTGGTGELFF
TRBJ2-1	.	TRBV27	.	TGTGCCAGCTCCTCAGCCGGGAGAGGTGGTGAGCAGTTCTTC	CASSSAGRGGEQFF
TRBJ2-7	TRBD2	TRBV6-5	.	TGTGCCAGCAGTTACTCTTCGGTAGATAGCGGGGTCTCCTACGAGCAGTACTTC	CASSYSSVDSGVSYEQYF
TRBJ2-3	.	TRBV28	.	TGTGCCAGCAGTCCACCAGGGCGCACAGATACGCAGTATTTT	CASSPPGRTDTQYF
TRBJ1-1	.	TRBV27	.	TGTGCCAGCAGTTTCTCCGCAGGGGAGAAGAGCACTGAAGCTTTCTTT	CASSFSAGEKSTEAFF
TRBJ2-5	.	TRBV29-1	.	TGCAGCGTTGTATCGGTGAATATCCAAGAGACCCAGTACTTC	CSVVSVNIQETQYF
TRBJ1-2	.	TRBV7-9	.	TGTGCCAGCAGGCAACCCGAAGGGCGCGGCTACACCTTC	CASRQPEGRGYTF
TRBJ2-7	.	TRBV13	.	TGTGCCAGCAGCTTAGGTGGACAGAACTACGAGCAGTACTTC	CASSLGGQNYEQYF
TRBJ2-5	.	TRBV9	.	TGTGCCAGCAGCGTAGATGAGGACGGGACCCTGCCGGAGACCCAGTACTTC	CASSVDEDGTLPETQYF
TRBJ2-1	TRBD1	TRBV7-9	.	TGTGCCAGCAGCTTAGTCCAGGGGGAACCCTCCTACAATGAGCAGTTCTTC	CASSLVQGEPSYNEQFF